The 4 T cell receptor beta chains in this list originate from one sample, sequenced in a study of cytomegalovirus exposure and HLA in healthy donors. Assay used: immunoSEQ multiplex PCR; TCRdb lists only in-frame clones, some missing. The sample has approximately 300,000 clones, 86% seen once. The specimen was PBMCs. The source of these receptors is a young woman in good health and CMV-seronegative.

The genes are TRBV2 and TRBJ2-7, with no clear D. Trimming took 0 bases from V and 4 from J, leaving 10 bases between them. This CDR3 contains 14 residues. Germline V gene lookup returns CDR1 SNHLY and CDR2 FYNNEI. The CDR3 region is CASSEAPTKYEQYF. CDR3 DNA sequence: TGTGCCAGCAGTGAAGCGCCGACAAAGTACGAGCAGTACTTC. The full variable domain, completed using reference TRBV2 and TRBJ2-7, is EPEVTQTPSHQVTQMGQEVILRCVPISNHLYFYWYRQILGQKVEFLVSFYNNEISEKSEIFDDQFSVERPDGSNFTLKIRSTKLEDSAMYFCASSEAPTKYEQYFGPGTRLTVT.

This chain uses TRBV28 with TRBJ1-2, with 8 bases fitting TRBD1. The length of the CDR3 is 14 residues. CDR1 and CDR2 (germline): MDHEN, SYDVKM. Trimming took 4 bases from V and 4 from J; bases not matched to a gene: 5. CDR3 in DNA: TGTGCCAGCAGTTCCCAGGACAGGGTCTATGGCTACACCTTC. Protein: CASSSQDRVYGYTF.

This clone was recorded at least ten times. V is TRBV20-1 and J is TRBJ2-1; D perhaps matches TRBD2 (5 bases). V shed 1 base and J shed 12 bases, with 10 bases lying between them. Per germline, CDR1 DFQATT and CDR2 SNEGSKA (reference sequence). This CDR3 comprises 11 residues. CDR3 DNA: TGCAGTGCTAGAGTTGGGAGACCGCAGTTCTTC. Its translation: CSARVGRPQFF.

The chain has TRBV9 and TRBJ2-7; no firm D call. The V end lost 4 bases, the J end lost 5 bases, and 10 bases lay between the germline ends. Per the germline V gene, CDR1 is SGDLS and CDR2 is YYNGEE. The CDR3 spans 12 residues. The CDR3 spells CASSTGEHEQYF. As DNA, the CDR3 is TGTGCCAGCAGCACCGGAGAGCACGAGCAGTACTTC.